One sample yielded the 12 T cell receptor beta chains listed below, sequenced in a study of CD8+CD57+ T cells in acquired aplastic anemia (dated by TCRdb to between 2017 and 2018). Sequenced on an Illumina HiSeq 2000. Genomic DNA served as template for TCR beta VDJ combination and CDR3 sequence profiling. TCRdb reprocessed the public reads (quality trimming at Q25 with fastp, clone calling with MiXCR) and kept in-frame beta chains. Rows merge per CDR3 protein into single entries with the most common DNA and genes. The sample data list about 40,000 distinct CDR3 sequences, and 68% of these were observed just once. The top ten clonotypes cover 23% of the sample. The sample taken for sequencing was sorted CD4+, CD8+, or CD8+CD57+ T cells (not recorded which) from PBMCs. Source of these receptors: a human donor in good health, serving as a control.

V usage is TRBV12-3 or TRBV12-4 and J usage is TRBJ2-7; TRBD2 is a possible D gene (6 bases). Trimming stripped 6 bases from V and 6 bases from J, with 21 bases between. This CDR3 spans 15 amino acids. DNA of the CDR3: TGTGCCAGCAGCCAGTTAGCGGAGGGACTCGGCGAGCAGTACTTC. Its protein product is CASSQLAEGLGEQYF.

The chain couples TRBV24-1 to TRBJ1-2; no clear D. The CDR3 length is 13 residues. The germline V gene has CDR1 KGHDR and CDR2 SFDVKD. Trimming removed 1 base at V and 5 bases at J, with 7 bases between. CDR3 region: CATSDLGYYGYTF. The DNA for the CDR3 is TGTGCCACCAGTGATTTAGGCTATTATGGCTACACCTTC.

The V call is TRBV19, the J call TRBJ1-2; TRBD1 might be the D (5 bases). The CDR3 consists of 13 residues. Trimming left V 4 bases short and J 4 bases short, with 10 bases between. The germline CDR1 and CDR2 sequences are LNHDA and SQIVND (reference sequence). CDR3 sequence: CASSTQGIYGYTF. The CDR3 bases are TGTGCCAGTAGTACGCAGGGTATCTATGGCTACACCTTC.

Points on this clonotype: This may come from a read error, since a much larger clone is one base off. V gene TRBV27 combines with J gene TRBJ2-3, with unresolved D. This CDR3 spans 12 amino acids. V was cut by 8 bases and J by 1 base, with 7 bases left in between. Germline V gives CDR1 MNHEY, CDR2 SMNVEV (reference sequence). DNA for the CDR3: TGTGCCAGCGGGGTATGCACAGATACGCAGTATTTT. It translates to CASGVCTDTQYF.

This clonotype has a handful of counts. The chain employs TRBV24-1 and TRBJ2-5; 10 nucleotides match TRBD2. The trim removed 5 bases at V and 3 bases at J, leaving 8 bases unmatched. CDR1 KGHDR and CDR2 SFDVKD come from the germline V gene. This CDR3 region has 16 residues. CDR3 sequence: CATSVWLAGGKETQYF. DNA for the CDR3: TGTGCCACCAGTGTATGGTTAGCGGGGGGAAAAGAGACCCAGTACTTC.

This clonotype was recorded many times. The chain couples TRBV11-2 to TRBJ2-3; TRBD1 aligns across 9 bases. The CDR3 consists of 15 residues. CDR1 is SGHAT, CDR2 FQNNGV, per germline. With 4 bases clipped from V and 3 bases from J, the junction kept 5 bases outside the gene matches. The CDR3 protein is CASSSTGGGTDTQYF. CDR3 coding DNA: TGTGCCAGCAGCTCAACAGGGGGCGGGACAGATACGCAGTATTTT.

V gene TRBV7-7 combines with J gene TRBJ1-1; 7 positions match TRBD1. Losses at the gene ends were 1 base for V and 4 bases for J; bases not matched to a gene: 0. CDR3 length: 13 residues. The germline CDR1 and CDR2 sequences are SSHAT and FNYEAQ (reference sequence). For the CDR3, the DNA is TGTGCCAGCAGCTTAGGACAGGGCACTGAAGCTTTCTTT. Its protein product is CASSLGQGTEAFF. Supplemented by reference TRBV7-7 and TRBJ1-1, the full variable domain reads GAGVSQSPRYKVTKRGQDVTLRCDPISSHATLYWYQQALGQGPEFLTYFNYEAQPDKSGLPSDRFSAERPEGSISTLTIQRTEQRDSAMYRCASSLGQGTEAFFGQGTRLTVV.

This chain links TRBV10-1 with TRBJ2-7; D might be TRBD1 or TRBD2, each matching 5 bases. Germline CDR1 is WNHNN and CDR2 is SYGVQD (reference sequence). V was trimmed by 8 bases and J by 3 bases, leaving 17 bases between them. The CDR3 runs to 14 residues. The CDR3 loop is CASSSRGTDYEQYF. The CDR3 coding sequence is TGCGCCAGCTCATCGAGAGGGACCGACTACGAGCAGTACTTC.

Details on this clonotype: The junction departs from the called germline gene at one end, perhaps through a read error. The chain uses TRBV11-3 and TRBJ2-1; the D is unclear. CDR3 length: 14 amino acids. Germline-derived CDR1 and CDR2 are SGHNT and YENEEA. CDR3 bases: TGTGCCAGCAGCTTAGATTACCGTTACAATGAGCAGCTCTTC. This sequence encodes CASSLDYRYNEQLF.

The chain uses TRBV19 and TRBJ1-5; 8 nucleotides align to TRBD1. Germline V gene sequence: CDR1 LNHDA, CDR2 SQIVND (reference sequence). The CDR3 has 15 amino acids. J was trimmed by 7 bases and V by 5 bases; bases with no gene match: 10. CDR3 coding DNA: TGTGCCAGTAGTGCCATGACAGGGGACAGGCAGCCCCAGCATTTT. It is translated as CASSAMTGDRQPQHF.

The chain couples TRBV20-1 to TRBJ2-1; 11 bases agree with TRBD2. J was trimmed by 7 bases and V by 6 bases; bases with no gene match: 8. The germline gives CDR1 DFQATT, CDR2 SNEGSKA (reference sequence). This CDR3 region has 14 residues. CDR3: CSAVLAGGGNEQFF. The CDR3 DNA sequence: TGCAGTGCCGTCCTAGCGGGGGGCGGGAATGAGCAGTTCTTC.

This clonotype was observed a few times. This chain links TRBV7-2 with TRBJ2-5; 13 nucleotides line up with TRBD2. The trim removed 3 bases at V and 0 bases at J, leaving 1 base unmatched. The CDR3 is 16 amino acids. Germline assignment: CDR1 SGHTA and CDR2 FQGNSA. CDR3: CASSLGLAGHQETQYF. CDR3 sequence (DNA): TGTGCCAGCAGCTTGGGACTAGCGGGGCACCAAGAGACCCAGTACTTC.